This TCR beta chain derives from a study of CD8 T cells in ankylosing spondylitis. Study-level findings and limits: Within ankylosing spondylitis blood, a TCR beta motif made up of fewer than ten highly homologous variants appeared to be characteristic.

Each CDR3 protein is one row after TCRdb ran MiXCR on the 5' RACE reads. The sample contains around 440,000 distinct CDR3 sequences, 15% to 20% of which appear only once. This clonotype occurred a few times. What it binds is not known. CDR3 length: 17 residues. V was pared by 3 bases and J by 0 bases, with 6 bases of the junction left unmatched. CDR1 SGHRS and CDR2 YFSETQ come from the germline V gene. Sequenced input: blood, either unsorted or a sorted T cell fraction (not recorded which). The receptor comes from a male donor with ankylosing spondylitis. This chain connects TRBV5-1 to TRBJ1-6; 7 bases are a match to TRBD1. The DNA for the CDR3 is TGCGCCAGCAGCTATGACAGGGAGAGCTCCTATAATTCACCCCTCCACTTT. It codes for CASSYDRESSYNSPLHF.